This TCR beta chain stems from a study of T cell responses to AZD1222 COVID-19 vaccine (dated by TCRdb to about 2021). Concerning the study at large: A total of around 240 trial participants underwent TCR sequencing, of whom around 210 had received two doses of AZD1222 and 26 had received two doses of the MenACWY control vaccine. Enrollment into the trials was organized by age into subgroups of 18-55, 56-69 and 70-plus years, and those subgroups contained about 150, 27 and 61 TCR-sequenced participants, respectively. Summary of the overall study and its limitations: Only a handful of AZD1222 recipients were SARS-CoV-2 seropositive at baseline, limiting conclusions about previously exposed vaccinees. Spike-specific TCR breadth and depth rose significantly after two AZD1222 doses compared with day 0 and with MenACWY recipients. In the small 56-69-year group, the increase in depth fell short of significance, most likely because of low power. Participants were mostly white British, with more females than males. The authors suggested clonal diversity may have been underestimated. Reportedly, almost half of the unique spike-specific TCRs recognized epitopes lying outside the regions that are mutated in the B.1.351 and B.1.1.7 variants. Vaccine-associated CD4 TCRs spanned the whole spike protein, with dominant responses in regions 160-218 and 743-854. Because no samples from the day 14 peak response were available, repertoires could be characterized only after the peak T cell response.

Taken with the paper, the label for time point translates to: baseline before first vaccination. The treatment or condition label here, explained by the study, means: meningococcal conjugate vaccine given as trial control. Samples from vaccinated people were obtained from the UK trials COV001 and COV002, which included a single-blind randomized controlled phase 2/3 trial of AZD1222 (ChAdOx1 nCoV-19) in healthy adults. Trial participant PBMC samples were collected at day 0 and day 28 after the second dose for TCRbeta chain sequencing. The CDR3 regions of human TCRbeta chains were analyzed by immunosequencing. On the study's bioinformatics: TCRs in the repertoires were matched against a reference library of SARS-CoV-2-specific TCRs that had been generated with the MIRA antigen-specificity platform. Breadth was defined as the fraction of unique TCRs that were SARS-CoV-2-associated, and depth was defined as the fraction of total T cells that were SARS-CoV-2-associated. Using the MIRA data, each spike-specific TCR was assigned both to the spike region to which the TCR was reactive and to a CD4 or CD8 class. Log10-transformed breadth and depth values were compared by one-way ANOVA with Sidak's multiple comparisons tests. TCRdb's version of the immuneACCESS table is confined to in-frame rearrangements and falls short of the full clone set. An unresolved V gene accounts for under half of the shortfall where checked; the remainder is of unknown origin. Clonal size and the V and J genes are those of that table, whereas D and trimming came from the DNA. Present in this sample are under 150,000 clones, around 90% of which were seen just once. The biggest ten clones account for less than 3.5% of the sample.

In the case of this clone: Its specific antigen is unknown. Base quality data are lacking; no much larger clone is found one base away.

The germline ends are 6 bases apart after V is trimmed by 1 base and J by 9 bases. Via the germline V gene, CDR1 is SGHVS and CDR2 FQNEAQ. From cysteine to phenylalanine, the CDR3 is 12 amino acids long. The read is trimmed to its CDR3 DNA, 36 bases read in frame from base 1. The receptor's source is an adult in good health. Specimen: peripheral blood, collected on day 0 of MenACWY control vaccination. The sequence links TRBV7-8 to TRBJ2-2; no D segment can be confidently identified. The CDR3: CASSLGLRELFF. The DNA reads as follows: TGTGCCAGCAGCTTAGGGCTCCGGGAGCTGTTTTTT.